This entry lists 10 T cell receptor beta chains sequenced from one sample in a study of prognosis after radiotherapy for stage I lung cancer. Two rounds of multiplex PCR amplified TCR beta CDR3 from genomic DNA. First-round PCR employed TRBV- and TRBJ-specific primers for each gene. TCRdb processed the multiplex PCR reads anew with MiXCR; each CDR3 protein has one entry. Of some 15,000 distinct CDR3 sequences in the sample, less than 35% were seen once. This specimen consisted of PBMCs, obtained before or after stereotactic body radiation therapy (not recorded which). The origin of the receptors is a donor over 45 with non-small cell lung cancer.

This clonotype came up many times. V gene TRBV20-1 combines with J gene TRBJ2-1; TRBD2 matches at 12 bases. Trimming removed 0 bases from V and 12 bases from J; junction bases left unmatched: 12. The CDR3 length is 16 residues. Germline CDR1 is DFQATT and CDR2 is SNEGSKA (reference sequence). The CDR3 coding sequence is TGCAGTGCTAGAGATCAAGCGACTAGCGGGGGCAAAGGGCAGTTCTTC. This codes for CSARDQATSGGKGQFF.

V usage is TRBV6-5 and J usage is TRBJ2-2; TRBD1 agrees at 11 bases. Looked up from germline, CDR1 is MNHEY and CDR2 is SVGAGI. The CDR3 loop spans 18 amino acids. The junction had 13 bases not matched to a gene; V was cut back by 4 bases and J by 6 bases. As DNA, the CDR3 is TGTGCCAGCAGTTTCCGGACAGGGGGCGCGAATGTTGCCGGGGAGCTGTTTTTT. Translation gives CASSFRTGGANVAGELFF.

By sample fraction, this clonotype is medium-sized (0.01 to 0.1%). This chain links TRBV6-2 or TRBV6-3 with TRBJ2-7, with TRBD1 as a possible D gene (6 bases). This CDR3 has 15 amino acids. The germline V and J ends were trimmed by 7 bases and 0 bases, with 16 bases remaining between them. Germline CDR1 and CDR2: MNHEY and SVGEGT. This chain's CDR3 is CASTGAGLNSYEQYF. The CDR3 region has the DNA TGTGCCAGCACAGGGGCAGGATTAAACTCCTACGAGCAGTACTTC.

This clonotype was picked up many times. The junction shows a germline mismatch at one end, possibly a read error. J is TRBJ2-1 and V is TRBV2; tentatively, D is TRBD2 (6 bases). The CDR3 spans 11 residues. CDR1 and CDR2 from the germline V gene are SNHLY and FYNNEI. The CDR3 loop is CASSRDSPPVF. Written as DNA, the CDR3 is TGTGCCAGCAGTCGGGACTCACCTCCCGTCTTC.

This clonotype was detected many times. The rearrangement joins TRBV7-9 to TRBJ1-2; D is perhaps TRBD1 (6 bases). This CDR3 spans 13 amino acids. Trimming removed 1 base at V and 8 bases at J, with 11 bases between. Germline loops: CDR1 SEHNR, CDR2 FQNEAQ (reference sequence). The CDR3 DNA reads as TGTGCCAGCAGCTTAGACAGGGCCTGGGGCTACACCTTC. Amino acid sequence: CASSLDRAWGYTF.

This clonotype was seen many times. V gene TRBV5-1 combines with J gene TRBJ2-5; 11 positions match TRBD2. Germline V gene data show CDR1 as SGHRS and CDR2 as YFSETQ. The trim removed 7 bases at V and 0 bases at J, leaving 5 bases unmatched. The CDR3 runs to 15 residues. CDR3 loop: CASGGTSGHQETQYF. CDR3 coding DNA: TGCGCCAGCGGAGGGACTAGCGGACACCAAGAGACCCAGTACTTC. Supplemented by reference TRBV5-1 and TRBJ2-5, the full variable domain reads KAGVTQTPRYLIKTRGQQVTLSCSPISGHRSVSWYQQTPGQGLQFLFEYFSETQRNKGNFPGRFSGRQFSNSRSEMNVSTLELGDSALYLCASGGTSGHQETQYFGPGTRLLVL.

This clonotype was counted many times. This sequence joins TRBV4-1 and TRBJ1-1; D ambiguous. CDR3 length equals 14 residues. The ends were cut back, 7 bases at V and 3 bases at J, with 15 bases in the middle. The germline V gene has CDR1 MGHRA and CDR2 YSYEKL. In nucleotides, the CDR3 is TGCGCCAGCAATTTGGGTAGGATGGACACTGAAGCTTTCTTT. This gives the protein CASNLGRMDTEAFF.

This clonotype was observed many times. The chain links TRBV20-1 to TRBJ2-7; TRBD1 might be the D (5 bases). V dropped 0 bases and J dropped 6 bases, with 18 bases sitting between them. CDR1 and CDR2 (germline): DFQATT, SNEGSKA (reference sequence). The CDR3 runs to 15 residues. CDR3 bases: TGCAGTGCTAGAGATCTCTCTCAGGGCCGGCCCGAGCAGTACTTC. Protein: CSARDLSQGRPEQYF.

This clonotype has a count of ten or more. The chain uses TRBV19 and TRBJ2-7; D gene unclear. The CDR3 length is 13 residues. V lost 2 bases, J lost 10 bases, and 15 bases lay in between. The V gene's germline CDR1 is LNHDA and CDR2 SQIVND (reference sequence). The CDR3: CASSISGSSAQYF. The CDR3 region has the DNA TGTGCCAGTAGTATATCAGGCTCATCTGCCCAGTACTTC.

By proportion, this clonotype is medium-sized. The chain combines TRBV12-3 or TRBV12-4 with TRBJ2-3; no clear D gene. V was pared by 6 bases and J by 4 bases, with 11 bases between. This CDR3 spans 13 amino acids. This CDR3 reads CASSLTKADTQYF. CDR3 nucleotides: TGTGCCAGCAGCTTAACTAAGGCAGATACGCAGTATTTT.